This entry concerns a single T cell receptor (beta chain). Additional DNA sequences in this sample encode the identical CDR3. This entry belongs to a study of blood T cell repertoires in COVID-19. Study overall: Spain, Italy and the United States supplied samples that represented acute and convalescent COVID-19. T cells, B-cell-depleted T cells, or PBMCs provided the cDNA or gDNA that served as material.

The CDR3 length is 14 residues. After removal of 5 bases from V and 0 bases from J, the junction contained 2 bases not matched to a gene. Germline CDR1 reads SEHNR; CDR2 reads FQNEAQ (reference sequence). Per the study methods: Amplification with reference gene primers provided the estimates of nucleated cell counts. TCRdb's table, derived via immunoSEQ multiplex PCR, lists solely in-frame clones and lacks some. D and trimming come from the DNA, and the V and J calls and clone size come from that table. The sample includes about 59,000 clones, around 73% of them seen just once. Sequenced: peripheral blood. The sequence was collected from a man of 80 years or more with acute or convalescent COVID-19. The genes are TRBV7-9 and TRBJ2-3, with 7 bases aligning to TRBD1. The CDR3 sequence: CASSPGGSTDTQYF. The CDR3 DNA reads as TGTGCCAGCAGCCCAGGGGGTAGCACAGATACGCAGTATTTT. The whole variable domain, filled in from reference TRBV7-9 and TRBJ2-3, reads DTGVSQNPRHKITKRGQNVTFRCDPISEHNRLYWYRQTLGQGPEFLTYFQNEAQLEKSRLLSDRFSAERPKGSFSTLEIQRTEQGDSAMYLCASSPGGSTDTQYFGPGTRLTVL.